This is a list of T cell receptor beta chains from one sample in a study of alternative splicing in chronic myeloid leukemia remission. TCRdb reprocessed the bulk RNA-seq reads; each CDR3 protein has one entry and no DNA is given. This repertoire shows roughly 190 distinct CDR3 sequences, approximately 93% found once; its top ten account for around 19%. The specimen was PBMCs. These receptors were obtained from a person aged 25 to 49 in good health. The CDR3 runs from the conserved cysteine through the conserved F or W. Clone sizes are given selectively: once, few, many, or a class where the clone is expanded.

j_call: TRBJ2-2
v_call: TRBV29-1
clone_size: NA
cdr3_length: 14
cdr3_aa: CSVAGTGGTGELFF

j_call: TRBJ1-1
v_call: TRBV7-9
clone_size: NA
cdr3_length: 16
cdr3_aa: CASSPPGGDLNTEAFF

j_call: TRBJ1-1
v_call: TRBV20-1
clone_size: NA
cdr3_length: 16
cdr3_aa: CSALGQGWRWNTEAFF

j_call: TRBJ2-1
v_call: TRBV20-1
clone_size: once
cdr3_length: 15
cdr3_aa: CSARGLAGPYNEQFF

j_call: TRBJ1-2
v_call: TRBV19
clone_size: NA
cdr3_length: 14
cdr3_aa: CASSKRTGYYGYTF

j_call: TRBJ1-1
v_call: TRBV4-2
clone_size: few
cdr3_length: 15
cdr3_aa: CASSQDRDLNTEAFF

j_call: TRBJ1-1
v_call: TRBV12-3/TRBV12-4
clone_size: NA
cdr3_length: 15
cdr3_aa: CASSPPRGENTEAFF

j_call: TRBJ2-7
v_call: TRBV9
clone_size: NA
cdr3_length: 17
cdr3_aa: CASSRNSGGARSYEQYF

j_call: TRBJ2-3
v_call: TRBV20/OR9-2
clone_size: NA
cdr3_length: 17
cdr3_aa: CSARDLQRLAGDGTQYF

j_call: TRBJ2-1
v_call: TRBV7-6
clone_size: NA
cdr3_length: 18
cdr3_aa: CASSFGVGGRGSYNEQFF

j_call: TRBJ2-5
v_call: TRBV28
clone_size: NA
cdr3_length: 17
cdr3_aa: CASSVYARGRIGETQYF

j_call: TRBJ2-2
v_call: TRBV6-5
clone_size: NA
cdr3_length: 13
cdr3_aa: CASTPANTGELFF